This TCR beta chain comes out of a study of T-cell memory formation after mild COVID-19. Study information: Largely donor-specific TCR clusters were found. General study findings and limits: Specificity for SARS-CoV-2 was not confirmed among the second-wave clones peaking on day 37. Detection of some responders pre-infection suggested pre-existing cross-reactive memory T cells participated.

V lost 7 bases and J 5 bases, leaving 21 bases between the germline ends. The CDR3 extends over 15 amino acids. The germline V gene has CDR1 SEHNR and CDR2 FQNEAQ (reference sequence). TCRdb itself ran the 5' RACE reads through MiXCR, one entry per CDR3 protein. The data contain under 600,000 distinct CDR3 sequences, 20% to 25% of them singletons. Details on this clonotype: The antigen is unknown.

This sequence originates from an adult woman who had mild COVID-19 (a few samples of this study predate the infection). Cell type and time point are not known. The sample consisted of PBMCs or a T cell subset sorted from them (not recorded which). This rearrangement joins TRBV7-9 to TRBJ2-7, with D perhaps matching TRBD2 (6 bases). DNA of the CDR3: TGTGCCAGCACAACTAGCCTCCAATTCACGAACGAGCAGTACTTC. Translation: CASTTSLQFTNEQYF.